The 5 T cell receptor beta chains in this list originate from one sample, sequenced in a study of siplizumab effects on memory and regulatory T cells. The assay was immunoSEQ multiplex PCR, and TCRdb's table has in-frame clones only and misses some. Of around 120,000 clones listed, about 94% are singletons. The sample comprised non-Treg CD4+ T cells sorted from blood. The source of these receptors is a human donor in good health.

This chain joins TRBV29-1 and TRBJ1-1; 10 positions agree with TRBD1. The CDR3 has 13 residues. With V trimmed by 5 bases and J by 2 bases, 2 bases remained unmatched. Germline V gives CDR1 SQVTM, CDR2 ANQGSEA. Here the CDR3 reads CSVRQGANTEAFF. DNA of the CDR3: TGCAGCGTTCGACAGGGGGCAAACACTGAAGCTTTCTTT.

This clone was counted a single time. The CDR3 spells CASSSSKGAVRSYEQYF. For the CDR3, the DNA is TGTGCCAGCAGCTCCTCTAAGGGGGCCGTCCGATCCTACGAGCAGTACTTC. J is TRBJ2-7 and V is TRBV11-2; 7 nucleotides match TRBD1. Trimming removed 4 bases from V and 1 base from J; junction bases left unmatched: 13. This CDR3 spans 17 amino acids. Germline values: CDR1 SGHAT, CDR2 FQNNGV.

The chain recombines TRBV5-1 with TRBJ2-2; the D call may be TRBD1 or TRBD2 (6 bases each). The V gene's germline CDR1 is SGHRS and CDR2 YFSETQ. The CDR3 consists of 15 residues. V was shortened by 7 bases and J by 4 bases, with 17 bases between the two germline ends. CDR3 bases: TGCGCCAGCCGTGGGGGGCCCCCGGTCACCGGGGAGCTGTTTTTT. Translation: CASRGGPPVTGELFF.

This chain connects TRBV6-1 to TRBJ1-4; tentative D call: TRBD1 (6 bases). This CDR3 has 20 amino acids. Trimming left V 1 base short and J 4 bases short, with 25 bases between. The germline CDR1 and CDR2 sequences are MNHNS and SASEGT. This chain's CDR3 is CASSEEYAGTTFYFNEKLFF. The CDR3 DNA sequence: TGTGCCAGCAGTGAAGAATATGCGGGGACAACTTTTTACTTTAATGAAAAACTGTTTTTT.

The chain combines TRBV12-5 with TRBJ2-3, with D hard to call. CDR3 length: 21 residues. The V end lost 0 bases, the J end lost 0 bases, and 25 bases lay between the germline ends. CDR1 and CDR2 from the germline V gene are LGHNT and FRNRAP. DNA of the CDR3: TGTGCTAGTGGTTTGGTACCCCTTGGGTCCCGACGTACTTCTAGCACAGATACGCAGTATTTT. Translating it yields CASGLVPLGSRRTSSTDTQYF.